Listed here are 4 T cell receptor beta chains from one sample, sequenced in a study of blood T cell repertoires in COVID-19. The assay was immunoSEQ multiplex PCR, and TCRdb's table has in-frame clones only and misses some. Of roughly 260,000 clones in the sample, around nine tenths were seen once. The sequenced material came from peripheral blood. These receptors were collected from a man aged 35-49 years who had recovered from COVID-19.

The genes are TRBV28 and TRBJ2-1; D is uncertain. The CDR3 has 14 residues. Trimming pared 2 bases from V and 7 bases from J, leaving 12 bases between. In germline, CDR1 is MDHEN, CDR2 SYDVKM. DNA of the CDR3: TGTGCCAGCAGTTTAATGCTGTCGGGTAATGAGCAGTTCTTC. This sequence encodes CASSLMLSGNEQFF.

This clone was seen just once. J is TRBJ2-5 and V is TRBV2, with D perhaps TRBD1 (5 bases). V was shortened by 6 bases and J by 5 bases, with 16 bases between the two germline ends. The CDR3 covers 14 residues. Germline V gene sequence: CDR1 SNHLY, CDR2 FYNNEI. The CDR3 sequence: CASSASRVGETQYF. For the CDR3, the DNA is TGTGCCAGCAGCGCGAGCAGGGTGGGGGAGACCCAGTACTTC.

The J gene is TRBJ2-3, the V gene TRBV5-1; 8 positions match TRBD2. The CDR3 runs to 15 residues. Germline V lookup: CDR1 SGHRS, CDR2 YFSETQ. Unmatched junction bases numbered 9, after V lost 7 bases and J lost 2 bases. CDR3 region: CASRGGSDNTDTQYF. The CDR3 nucleotides are TGCGCCAGCCGCGGGGGGTCGGACAACACAGATACGCAGTATTTT.

This clone was seen only once. The chain's CDR3 is CASSPQTRLVSAEQYF. As DNA, the CDR3 is TGTGCCAGCAGCCCCCAGACAAGACTAGTCTCGGCCGAGCAGTACTTC. The chain recombines TRBV7-2 with TRBJ2-7; perhaps TRBD2 as D (6 bases). V lost 5 bases to trimming and J lost 6 bases, with 23 bases between them. Germline lookup yields CDR1 SGHTA and CDR2 FQGNSA. The CDR3 has 16 amino acids.